The sequence of this TCR beta chain was determined in a study of cytomegalovirus exposure and HLA in healthy donors. Study as a whole: Genotyping showed 70% to 90% of roughly 400 donors falling in the Caucasian-associated ancestry cluster. Notes on the study in general: Because they were indistinguishable, some V segments, including TRBV6-2 and TRBV6-3, were excluded. The study put under 200 TCR beta chains on its list as cytomegalovirus-associated.

The CDR3 length is 14 residues. V was pared by 1 base and J by 3 bases, with 6 bases between. Germline V gives CDR1 SGHTA, CDR2 FQGNSA. To note about this clone: Its antigen is not known.

Both 60 Vbeta primers and 13 Jbeta primers went into the PCR. The repertoire was sequenced with immunoSEQ multiplex PCR; TCRdb's copy has only in-frame clones and lacks some. The repertoire holds around 40,000 clones, 66% seen once, with around 18% in the top ten. The sequenced sample was PBMCs. This clonotype was obtained from a man between 50 and 59 years old in good health and CMV-seropositive. The gene calls are TRBV7-2 and TRBJ2-2; D unresolved. The CDR3 DNA follows: TGTGCCAGCAGCTTAGTATCGGACACCGGGGAGCTGTTTTTT. Its protein is CASSLVSDTGELFF.